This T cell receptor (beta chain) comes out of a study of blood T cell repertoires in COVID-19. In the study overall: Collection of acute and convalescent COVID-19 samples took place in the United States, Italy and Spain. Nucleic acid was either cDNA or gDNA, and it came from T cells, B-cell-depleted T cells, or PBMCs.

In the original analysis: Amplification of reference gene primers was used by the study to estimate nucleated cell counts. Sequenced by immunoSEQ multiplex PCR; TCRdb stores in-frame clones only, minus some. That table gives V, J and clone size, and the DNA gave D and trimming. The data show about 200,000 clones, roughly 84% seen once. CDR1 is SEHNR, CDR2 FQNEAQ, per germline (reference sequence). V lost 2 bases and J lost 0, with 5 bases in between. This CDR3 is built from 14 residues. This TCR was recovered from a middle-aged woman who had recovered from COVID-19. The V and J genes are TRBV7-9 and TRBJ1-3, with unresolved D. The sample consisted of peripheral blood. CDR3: CASSLRDSGNTIYF. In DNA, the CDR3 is TGTGCCAGCAGCTTACGAGACTCTGGAAACACCATATATTTT.